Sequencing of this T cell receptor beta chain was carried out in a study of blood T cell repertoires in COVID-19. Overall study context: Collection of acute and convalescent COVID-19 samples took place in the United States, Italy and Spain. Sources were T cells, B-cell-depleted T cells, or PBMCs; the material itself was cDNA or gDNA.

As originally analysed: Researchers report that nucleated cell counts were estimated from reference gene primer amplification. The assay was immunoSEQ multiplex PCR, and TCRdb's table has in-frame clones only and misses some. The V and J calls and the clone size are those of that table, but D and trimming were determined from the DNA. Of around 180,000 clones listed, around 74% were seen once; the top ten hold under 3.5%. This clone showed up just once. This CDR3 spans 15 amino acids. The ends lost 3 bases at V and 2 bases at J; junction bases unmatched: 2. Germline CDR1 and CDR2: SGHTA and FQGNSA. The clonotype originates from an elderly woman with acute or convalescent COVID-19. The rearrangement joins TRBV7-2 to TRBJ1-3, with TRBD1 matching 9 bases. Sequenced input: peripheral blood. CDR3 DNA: TGTGCCAGCAGCTTTACAGGGGGCACTGGAAACACCATATATTTT. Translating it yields CASSFTGGTGNTIYF.